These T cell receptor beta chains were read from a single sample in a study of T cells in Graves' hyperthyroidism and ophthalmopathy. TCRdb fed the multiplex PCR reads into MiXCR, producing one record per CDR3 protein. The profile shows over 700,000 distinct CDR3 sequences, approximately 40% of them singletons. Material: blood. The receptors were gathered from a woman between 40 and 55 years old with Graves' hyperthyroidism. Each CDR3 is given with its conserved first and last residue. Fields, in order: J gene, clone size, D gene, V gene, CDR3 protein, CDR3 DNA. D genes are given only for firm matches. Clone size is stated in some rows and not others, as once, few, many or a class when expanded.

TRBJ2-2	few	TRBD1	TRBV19	CASSAGQGTGELFF	TGTGCCAGTAGTGCCGGACAGGGGACCGGGGAGCTGTTTTTT
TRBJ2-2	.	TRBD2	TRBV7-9	CASSFVLAGVAGELFF	TGTGCCAGCAGCTTTGTCCTAGCGGGAGTGGCCGGGGAGCTGTTTTTT
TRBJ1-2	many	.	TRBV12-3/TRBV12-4	CASSLALGSYGYTF	TGTGCCAGCAGTTTAGCGCTCGGGAGCTATGGCTACACCTTC
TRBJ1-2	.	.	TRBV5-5	CASSLSQLYGYTF	TGTGCCAGCAGCCTCAGCCAGCTTTATGGCTACACCTTC
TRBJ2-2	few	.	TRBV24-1	CATSEEWTGELFF	TGTGCCACCAGTGAGGAGTGGACCGGGGAGCTGTTTTTT
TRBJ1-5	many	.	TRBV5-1	CASSPVGGSNQPQHF	TGCGCCAGCAGCCCGGTAGGGGGAAGCAATCAGCCCCAGCATTTT
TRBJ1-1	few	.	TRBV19	CASSINRVTEAFF	TGTGCCAGTAGTATCAATAGGGTCACTGAAGCTTTCTTT
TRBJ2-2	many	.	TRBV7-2	CASSPQSTGELFF	TGTGCCAGCAGCCCCCAGAGCACCGGGGAGCTGTTTTTT
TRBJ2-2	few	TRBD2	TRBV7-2	CASSLWPSGSANTGELFF	TGTGCCAGCAGCTTATGGCCTAGCGGATCCGCGAACACCGGGGAGCTGTTTTTT
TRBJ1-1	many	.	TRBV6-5	CASWLNTEAFF	TGTGCCAGCTGGTTGAACACTGAAGCTTTCTTT